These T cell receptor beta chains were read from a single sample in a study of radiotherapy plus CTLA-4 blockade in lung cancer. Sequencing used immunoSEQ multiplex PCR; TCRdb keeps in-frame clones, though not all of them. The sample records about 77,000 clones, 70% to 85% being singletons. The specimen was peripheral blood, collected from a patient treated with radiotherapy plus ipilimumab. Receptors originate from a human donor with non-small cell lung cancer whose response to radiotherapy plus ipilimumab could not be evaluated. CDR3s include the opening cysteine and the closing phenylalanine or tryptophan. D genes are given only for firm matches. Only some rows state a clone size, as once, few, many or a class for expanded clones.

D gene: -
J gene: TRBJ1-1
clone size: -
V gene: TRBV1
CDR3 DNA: TGCACCAGCAGCCCTGGCAGGGGTCATGTGGCTTTCTTT
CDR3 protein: CTSSPGRGHVAFF

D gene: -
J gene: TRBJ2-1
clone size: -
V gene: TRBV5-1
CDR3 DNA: TGCGCCAGCAGCTGGGGAGCCTCCTACAATGAGCAGTTCTTC
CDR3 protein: CASSWGASYNEQFF

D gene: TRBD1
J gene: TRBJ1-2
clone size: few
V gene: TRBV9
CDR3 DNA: TGTGCCAGCAGCGCCTGGACAGGGGGGTGGGGCTACACCTTC
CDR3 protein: CASSAWTGGWGYTF

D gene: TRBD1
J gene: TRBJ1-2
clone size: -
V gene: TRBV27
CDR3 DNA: TGTGCCAGCAGTTCACAGGGGGCGGGTAACTATGGCTACACCTTC
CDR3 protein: CASSSQGAGNYGYTF

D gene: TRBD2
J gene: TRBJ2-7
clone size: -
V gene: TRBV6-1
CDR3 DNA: TGTGCCAGCAGTGAACCCAGCCTGACTAGCGGAGAACTCTACGAGCAGTACTTC
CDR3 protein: CASSEPSLTSGELYEQYF

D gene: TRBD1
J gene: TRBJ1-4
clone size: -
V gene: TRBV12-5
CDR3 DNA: TGTGCTAGTGGTTTGCCGTGGGGGACAGGTGTTGGTGAAAAACTGTTTTTT
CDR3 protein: CASGLPWGTGVGEKLFF

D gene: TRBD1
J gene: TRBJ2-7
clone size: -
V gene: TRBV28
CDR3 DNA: TGTGCCAGCCAACTTGACAGGGTGGCGACGGGGCAGTACTTC
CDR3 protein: CASQLDRVATGQYF

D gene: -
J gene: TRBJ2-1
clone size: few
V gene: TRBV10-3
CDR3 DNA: TGTGCCATCAGTGAGTCAGTGGTAGTAGCTGGAGGGAGGAATGAGCAGTTCTTC
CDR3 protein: CAISESVVVAGGRNEQFF

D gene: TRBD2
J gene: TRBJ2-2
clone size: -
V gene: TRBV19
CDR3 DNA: TGTGCCAGTATCCTAGCGGGGGGGCCCTGGAACACCGGGGAGCTGTTTTTT
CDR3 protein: CASILAGGPWNTGELFF

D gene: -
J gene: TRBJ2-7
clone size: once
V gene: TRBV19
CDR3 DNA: TGTGCCAGTAGTACCGACAGTAGCTCCTACGAGCAGTACTTC
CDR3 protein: CASSTDSSSYEQYF